Below are 14 T cell receptor beta chains sequenced from a single sample in a study of CD8 T cells in ankylosing spondylitis. Whole-study results and caveats: A TCR beta motif of about eight highly homologous variants appeared characteristic of ankylosing spondylitis blood.

TCRdb ran MiXCR on the 5' RACE reads and lists one entry per CDR3 protein. The sample consists of about 540,000 distinct CDR3 sequences, approximately 12% of them appearing once. Their recognized antigens are unknown. Sequencing used blood, either unsorted or a sorted T cell fraction (not recorded which). All receptors come from a male donor with ankylosing spondylitis.

V and J are TRBV12-3 or TRBV12-4 and TRBJ2-7; 12 nucleotides match TRBD2. V trimming: 4 bases; J trimming: 6 bases; junction bases outside the gene matches: 4. The CDR3 runs to 14 residues. This chain's CDR3 is CASSYGLAGSEQYF. The CDR3 DNA sequence: TGTGCCAGCAGTTATGGACTAGCGGGAAGCGAGCAGTACTTC.

The chain carries TRBV20-1 and TRBJ2-3; no reliable D call. Germline CDR1 and CDR2: DFQATT and SNEGSKA (reference sequence). V lost 0 bases and J 3 bases, leaving 4 bases between the germline ends. The CDR3 covers 12 residues. The CDR3 reads CSAREVTDTQYF. CDR3 bases: TGCAGTGCTAGAGAGGTTACAGATACGCAGTATTTT.

As concerns this clonotype: Germline and junction disagree at one end, which may indicate a read error. The V call is TRBV4-2, the J call TRBJ2-7, with D perhaps matching TRBD2 (6 bases). The CDR3 runs to 14 residues. Looked up from germline, CDR1 is LGHNA and CDR2 is YNFKEQ. CDR3 DNA sequence: TGTGCCAGGAGCCAAGAAAGTGGGGGGAGGGAGCAGTACTTC. Translation gives CARSQESGGREQYF.

The chain recombines TRBV27 with TRBJ2-2; D is possibly TRBD1 (5 bases). From germline, CDR1 is MNHEY and CDR2 SMNVEV (reference sequence). The CDR3 has 13 residues. V lost 5 bases, J lost 8 bases, and 12 bases lay in between. In nucleotides, the CDR3 is TGTGCCAGCAGTAGGACAAAGTTAGGGGAGCTGTTTTTT. As protein: CASSRTKLGELFF.

This clonotype has at least ten counts. V and J are TRBV10-1 and TRBJ2-3; 9 positions match TRBD2. This CDR3 contains 15 residues. The junction had 2 bases not matched to a gene; V was cut back by 4 bases and J by 0 bases. Germline CDR1 WNHNN, CDR2 SYGVQD (reference sequence). CDR3 residues: CASSAGLASTDTQYF. CDR3 DNA sequence: TGCGCCAGCAGTGCCGGACTAGCGAGCACAGATACGCAGTATTTT.

This rearrangement joins TRBV15 to TRBJ2-1; possible D gene TRBD1, 6 bases. Trimming took 5 bases from V and 9 from J, leaving 14 bases between them. CDR3 length: 13 residues. CDR1 and CDR2 from the germline V gene are LNHNV and YYDKDF (reference sequence). The chain's CDR3 is CATSLGGGIEQFF. The DNA for the CDR3 is TGTGCCACCAGCTTGGGTGGGGGCATTGAGCAGTTCTTC.

This clonotype came up many times. This chain uses TRBV5-4 with TRBJ2-1; TRBD2 matches 13 bases. The CDR3 covers 20 residues. Germline lookup yields CDR1 SGHNT and CDR2 YYREEE (reference sequence). The J segment lost 4 bases and the V segment lost 2 bases, leaving 15 bases of the junction unmatched. The CDR3 DNA reads TGTGCCAGCAGCTTCTCGCCCTTAGGACTAGCGGGAGCCCGATACAATGAGCAGTTCTTC. Protein product: CASSFSPLGLAGARYNEQFF.

Many counts were recorded for this clonotype. The chain carries TRBV7-2 and TRBJ1-4, with 7 positions matching TRBD1. Germline CDR1 SGHTA, CDR2 FQGNSA. After removal of 5 bases from V and 8 bases from J, the junction contained 8 bases not matched to a gene. CDR3 length equals 14 residues. This CDR3 is CASSTQGLGEKLFF. CDR3 nucleotides: TGTGCCAGCAGCACACAGGGGTTGGGGGAAAAACTGTTTTTT.

The chain links TRBV7-2 to TRBJ2-1; 12 bases line up with TRBD2. CDR3 size: 17 residues. V was clipped by 3 bases and J by 4 bases; unmatched bases: 7. Germline CDR1 reads SGHTA; CDR2 reads FQGNSA. The CDR3 region has the DNA TGTGCCAGCAGCTTGTCCCTAGCGGGAGGGCTTTACAATGAGCAGTTCTTC. Translating gives CASSLSLAGGLYNEQFF.

A few counts support this clonotype. V gene TRBV3-1 combines with J gene TRBJ2-4; D remains ambiguous. CDR3 length: 15 amino acids. V lost 0 bases and J 9 bases, leaving 15 bases between the germline ends. CDR1 and CDR2 from the germline V gene are LGHDT and YNNKEL (reference sequence). In DNA form, the CDR3 reads TGTGCCAGCAGCCAAGATAAGGCTTTCGTAACCATTCAGTACTTC. It encodes CASSQDKAFVTIQYF.

The chain is built from TRBV7-8 and TRBJ2-7; a possible D gene is TRBD1 (5 bases). Trimming shortened V by 5 bases and J by 3 bases, and 11 bases separated the two germline ends. This CDR3 region has 13 residues. Germline CDR1 and CDR2: SGHVS and FQNEAQ. This chain's CDR3 is CASSQTQGYEQYV. The DNA for the CDR3 is TGTGCCAGCAGCCAAACCCAGGGCTACGAGCAGTACGTC.

This clonotype has just a few counts. The V and J genes are TRBV5-1 and TRBJ2-3; TRBD2 matches 7 bases. With 5 bases clipped from V and 2 bases from J, the junction kept 5 bases outside the gene matches. Germline V gives CDR1 SGHRS, CDR2 YFSETQ. The CDR3 length is 14 residues. CDR3 DNA: TGCGCCAGCAGACAAAGCGGGGACACAGATACGCAGTATTTT. It encodes CASRQSGDTDTQYF.

This clonotype was observed a handful of times. This chain uses TRBV2 with TRBJ2-6; 10 positions match TRBD1. Germline-derived CDR1 and CDR2 are SNHLY and FYNNEI. V lost 7 bases, J lost 1 base, and 7 bases stayed unmatched. This CDR3 contains 17 residues. The CDR3 DNA reads as TGTGCCAGCAAACCGGGACAGGGGATATCTGGGGCCAACGTCCTGACTTTC. Amino acid sequence: CASKPGQGISGANVLTF.

This clonotype was counted a few times. V is TRBV7-2 and J is TRBJ2-7; D uncertain. Germline V gene sequence: CDR1 SGHTA, CDR2 FQGNSA. V lost 0 bases, J lost 3 bases, and 9 bases lay in between. This CDR3 has 14 amino acids. CDR3 DNA: TGTGCCAGCAGCTTAGCGCGAGACAACTACGAGCAGTACTTC. Amino acids: CASSLARDNYEQYF.